This TCR beta chain is drawn from a study of T cell responses to AZD1222 COVID-19 vaccine. General study results and limits: Repertoire sampling happened only post peak T cell response. Nearly half of unique spike-specific TCRs reportedly avoided B.1.351 and B.1.1.7 mutated regions. Seropositive at baseline were only a handful of AZD1222 recipients. There were mostly white British donors and more females than males, and clonal diversity was possibly underestimated.

CDR3 length: 18 amino acids. CDR1 is SGHNT, CDR2 YYREEE, per germline (reference sequence). Trimming left V 5 bases short and J 5 bases short, with 28 bases between. This clone showed up just once. The target antigen is unknown. The data were produced by immunoSEQ multiplex PCR, yet TCRdb's version contains in-frame clones alone and is incomplete. The top ten clones hold 4% to 5.5% of a sample with about 120,000 clones, 90% of them seen once. The sequence was obtained from an adult in good health. Sequences were derived from peripheral blood, sampled on day 0 of MenACWY control vaccination. The chain links TRBV5-4 to TRBJ2-5, with D possibly TRBD2 on 6 matching bases. The CDR3: CASRKGPLRELGQETQYF. Written as DNA, the CDR3 is TGTGCCAGCAGAAAGGGCCCGCTGCGGGAACTGGGGCAGGAGACCCAGTACTTC.